These 4 T cell receptor beta chains were all obtained from the same sample, sequenced in a study of Tregs in tolerant kidney transplant recipients. Profiled with immunoSEQ multiplex PCR; TCRdb holds only in-frame clones, not every one. The profile shows 200,000 to 300,000 clones, more than 65% of them singletons. Sequencing used CD4+ T cells from blood. The receptors were gathered from a human donor in good health.

The rearrangement links TRBV30 to TRBJ1-2; no reliable D call. The germline V gene has CDR1 GTSNPN and CDR2 SVGIG (reference sequence). The CDR3 has 14 residues. Trimming removed 0 bases at V and 2 bases at J, with 10 bases between. The CDR3 nucleotides are TGTGCCTGGAGTGTACAAGGTTGGAACTATGGCTACACCTTC. Amino acid sequence: CAWSVQGWNYGYTF.

This clone was picked up one time. The J gene is TRBJ2-7, the V gene TRBV18; maybe TRBD1 (6 bases). Germline V lookup: CDR1 KGHSH, CDR2 LQKENI. This CDR3 spans 13 amino acids. With 3 bases removed from V and 3 bases from J, the gap between germline ends came to 9 bases. CDR3 residues: CASSPTGYYEQYF. The CDR3 nucleotides read TGTGCCAGCTCACCGACAGGATACTACGAGCAGTACTTC.

The V and J genes are TRBV18 and TRBJ2-5; D remains unclear. The V end lost 6 bases, the J end lost 1 base, and 15 bases lay between the germline ends. Per the germline V gene, CDR1 is KGHSH and CDR2 is LQKENI. The CDR3 length is 15 residues. Written as DNA, the CDR3 is TGTGCCAGCTCCCGAAATCAGGAAACCCAAGAGACCCAGTACTTC. Protein sequence: CASSRNQETQETQYF.

V usage is TRBV6-4 and J usage is TRBJ1-2, with a possible D match to TRBD1 (6 bases). This CDR3 region has 15 residues. V was shortened by 0 bases and J by 4 bases, with 12 bases between the two germline ends. Germline CDR1 reads MRHNA; CDR2 reads SNTAGT. For the CDR3, the DNA is TGTGCCAGCAGTGACTCGAATCAGGGGTGCTATGGCTACACCTTC. Translation gives CASSDSNQGCYGYTF.